This T cell receptor (beta chain) was sequenced for a study of a mutant IDH1 vaccine in newly diagnosed glioma. Study summary: Treated patients were around 60% male, roughly 40% female, mean age around 40 years. Previous treatment comprised radiotherapy, temozolomide, or both, mostly both.

Assay used: immunoSEQ multiplex PCR; TCRdb lists only in-frame clones, some missing. The data hold about 34,000 clones, with 80% to 85% observed a single time. The CDR3 is 13 amino acids. The germline gives CDR1 LNHDA, CDR2 SQIVND (reference sequence). The ends were cut back, 3 bases at V and 7 bases at J, with 9 bases in the middle. Indicated time point: baseline, week 1 (first vaccination visit). The treatment: pre-vaccination baseline after standard-of-care therapy. Donors harbored newly found WHO grade 3 or 4 IDH1-mutant, ATRX-lost astrocytomas. This rearrangement joins TRBV19 to TRBJ2-2, with D maybe TRBD2 (5 bases). The sequenced sample was peripheral blood mononuclear cells (PBMCs), obtained from a glioma patient treated with radiotherapy, temozolomide or both. This receptor was taken from a man aged 45-60 years with glioma. Some clones in this sample may be carry-over from other donors' samples. CDR3 region: CASSMGAYGELFF. Here the CDR3 DNA reads TGTGCCAGTAGTATGGGAGCGTACGGGGAGCTGTTTTTT.